This TCR beta chain was captured in a study of blood T cell repertoires in COVID-19. Study-level information: Sites across the United States, Italy and Spain contributed samples from acute and convalescent COVID-19.

Libraries were prepared by immunoSEQ multiplex PCR; TCRdb keeps only in-frame clonotypes and omits some of them. Of fewer than 40,000 clones in the sample, 70% to 90% are singletons; the top ten hold about 35%. Germline loops: CDR1 MNHEY, CDR2 SVGEGT. The CDR3 sequence is 13 residues long. V lost 5 bases and J 4 bases, leaving 11 bases between the germline ends. The chain recombines TRBV6-2 or TRBV6-3 with TRBJ1-2; tentative D call: TRBD1 (5 bases). The sequence derives from a man in his sixties or seventies with active COVID-19. The sample consisted of peripheral blood. The chain's CDR3 is CASSATESYGYTF. CDR3 bases: TGTGCCAGCAGTGCGACAGAGTCCTATGGCTACACCTTC.